This T cell receptor (beta chain) was found in a study of metastatic and nonmetastatic thyroid tumors. Overall study: Comparative analysis of repertoires was undertaken across blood and tumor or nodule tissue obtained from malignant and benign thyroid patients.

Concerning this clone: What it binds is unknown.

Study-level points and caveats: The reported finding was significantly higher TCR beta diversity in malignant thyroid tumors relative to benign nodules, in blood and tumor.

Patients had received no treatment of any kind before thyroid surgery. V lost 5 bases to trimming and J lost 8 bases; unmatched junction nucleotides: 10. The V gene's germline CDR1 is MNHEY and CDR2 SVGEGT. The CDR3 length is 16 residues. As processed by the authors: The study's classifier, a distant-metastasis tool for papillary thyroid cancer, was built using CDR3 differences across clinicopathological groups. TCRdb re-analyzed the PCR reads using MiXCR. TCRdb, not the original authors, processed these V and J calls. The sample consists of 6,000 to 8,000 clones, roughly 28% of them appearing once. This clonotype was sampled from a female donor with papillary thyroid cancer or a benign thyroid nodule (not recorded which). Some clones in this sample may be carry-over from other donors' samples. Material for sequencing was adjacent normal tissue. This chain links TRBV6-2 or TRBV6-3 with TRBJ2-1; 12 bases are shared with TRBD1. Here the CDR3 DNA reads TGTGCCAGCAGTAGTGCGGGACAGGGGGCGATCGATGAGCAGTTCTTC. Translation: CASSSAGQGAIDEQFF.